This TCR beta chain derives from a study of T-cell reconstitution after alpha-beta-depleted transplantation in children. Findings and limits, study-wide: Several hundred expanded graft clones reportedly were the source of alpha-beta T cells about two months after transplant. From newly produced T cells came most of the T-cell counts and diversity one year after transplant.

Germline assignment: CDR1 SQVTM and CDR2 ANQGSEA. This CDR3 is built from 13 residues. TCRbeta library construction was performed incorporating unique molecular identifiers. In TCRdb, the PCR reads were re-called with MiXCR into one record per CDR3 protein. The sample includes roughly 120,000 distinct CDR3 sequences, about 23% of them seen just once. There are a few counts of this clonotype. Its specificity is not known. The receptor's source is a male patient aged 2 to 9 who had a stem cell transplant for chronic granulomatous disease, so the T cells may come from the graft donor. This chain links TRBV29-1 with TRBJ2-1; D possibly matches TRBD1 or TRBD2 (7 bases each). The specimen was PBMCs, mostly from graft donor cells, collected 180 days after TCRalphabeta/CD19-depleted stem cell transplant. The CDR3 loop is CTTSGGVYNEQFF. The DNA of the CDR3 is TGCACGACCTCAGGGGGGGTTTACAATGAGCAGTTCTTC.